The source of this TCR beta chain is a study of blood T cell repertoires in COVID-19 (dated by TCRdb to the early 2020s). About the full investigation: The collaborator samples originated in the United States, Italy and Spain and spanned the acute and convalescent phases of COVID-19. Where available, HLA class I and class II types were obtained from metadata supplied by the sample provider rather than from assay-based typing. The material from the prospective study consisted of cDNA or gDNA derived from T cells, B-cell-depleted T cells, or PBMCs. The repertoires were released in a freely available public database meant as a resource for research on the immune response to SARS-CoV-2. The samples were drawn from two sources: the first 160 participants of the ongoing ImmuneRACE study, and about 1,300 subjects contributed by 6 global collaborators. Nearly every sample came with metadata listing a de-identified subject ID, COVID-19 status, age in years and sex. Subjects who had been exposed to COVID-19, were actively infected with it, or had recovered from it provided the deeply sampled blood TCRbeta repertoires that made up the dataset. Findings and caveats that apply to the study as a whole: How much clinical and demographic metadata was included differed by source and by participant, and the metadata was provided uncurated.

The CDR3 measures 19 amino acids from cysteine to phenylalanine. Only CDR3 DNA remains: 57 bases, in frame from the first base. V is trimmed back by 0 bases and J by 1 base, and the junction contains 3 bases that no gene match accounts for. CDR1 and CDR2 are drawn from the germline V gene: MGHRA, YSYEKL. Samples from volunteer blood donors who had recovered from COVID-19 were contributed by a second Seattle source. Collaborating institutions collected whole blood in K2EDTA tubes following their own protocols. For TCRbeta analysis, collaborators shipped samples as frozen whole blood, isolated PBMCs, or DNA extracted from either of those sample types. Of note for this clone: No antigen is known for it. Base qualities are not recorded, but no much larger clone differs from it by a single base.

TCRbeta CDR3 regions were amplified from genomic DNA by means of the immunoSEQ Assay, a bias-controlled multiplex PCR. From the authors' description of their analysis: Within the assay, amplification of reference gene primers was used to estimate how many nucleated cells each sample contained. To quantify the absolute abundance of each unique TCRbeta CDR3 rearrangement, sequence reads were collapsed and filtered. For each sample, productive Simpson clonality was calculated as the square root of Simpson's diversity index over productive rearrangements. Held by TCRdb, this immuneACCESS table contains in-frame sequences only and omits some clones. Under half of the omission traces to an unresolved V gene where checked; the cause of the rest is unknown. The V and J calls and clone size come from that table; D and trimming were worked out from the DNA. This sample comprises under 250,000 clones, around 80% of them detected only once. The ten top clones hold more than 4.5% of the sample.

Sequencing was carried out using peripheral blood. The origin of this receptor is a woman aged 60-75 years who had recovered from COVID-19. The chain couples TRBV4-1 to TRBJ2-1; TRBD2 lines up with 16 middle nucleotides. The CDR3 region reads CASSQDGTSGGASYNEQFF. Read as DNA, the sequence is TGCGCCAGCAGCCAAGACGGGACTAGCGGGGGGGCTTCCTACAATGAGCAGTTCTTC.